This T cell receptor (beta chain) was found in a study of neurological immune-mediated disorders. Broader study findings: TCR clonal expansion peaked in HTLV-1-associated myelopathy patients and was lowest in multiple sclerosis patients.

CDR1 and CDR2 (germline): SGHRS, YFSETQ. V gave up 1 base and J gave up 7 bases, with 4 bases separating them. The CDR3 is made up of 11 amino acids. This clonotype was counted at least ten times. Its antigen is unidentified. This clone may be a read error of a much larger clone one base away. The method for making cDNA was 5'RACE, and it used 10-nucleotide random UMIs. Whenever a sequencing run was performed, it yielded over 190 million TCR-beta sequences from 15-18 subjects. Via MiXCR, TCRdb re-called the 5' RACE reads, giving one row per CDR3 protein. The data contain fewer than 50,000 distinct CDR3 sequences, 12% of them singletons. The time point is: longitudinal time-point 3. Unsorted libraries were generated from 2 million PBMCs held at -80 degrees C.

The TCR comes from a male donor with HTLV-1-associated myelopathy (HAM/TSP). The rearrangement links TRBV5-1 to TRBJ2-3, with D uncertain. Sequencing used PBMCs. CDR3 amino acids: CASSLTNTQYF. CDR3 in DNA: TGCGCCAGCAGCTTGACAAATACGCAGTATTTT. Drawing the rest from reference TRBV5-1 and TRBJ2-3, the complete variable domain is KAGVTQTPRYLIKTRGQQVTLSCSPISGHRSVSWYQQTPGQGLQFLFEYFSETQRNKGNFPGRFSGRQFSNSRSEMNVSTLELGDSALYLCASSLTNTQYFGPGTRLTVL.